This entry describes one T cell receptor beta chain. Method: immunoSEQ multiplex PCR; TCRdb's copy keeps in-frame clones and lacks some. Seen here are about 240,000 clones, around four fifths observed once, and the top ten hold 8% to 9%. Looked up from germline, CDR1 is LNHNV and CDR2 is YYDKDF (reference sequence). This CDR3 is 13 amino acids long. V was shortened by 6 bases and J by 6 bases, with 15 bases between the two germline ends. This sample is drawn from a study of blood T cell repertoires in COVID-19. The overall study: Italy, Spain and the United States were the sources of the convalescent and acute COVID-19 samples.

This rearrangement joins TRBV15 to TRBJ2-7; perhaps TRBD1 as D (6 bases). The sequencing input was peripheral blood. This receptor was taken from a woman over 75 with COVID-19, enrolled during active disease. The CDR3 DNA sequence: TGTGCCACCAGGGGGGCAGGGTTAACCGAGCAGTACTTC. It codes for CATRGAGLTEQYF. Full variable domain (outside the CDR3, taken from reference TRBV15 and TRBJ2-7): DAMVIQNPRYQVTQFGKPVTLSCSQTLNHNVMYWYQQKSSQAPKLLFHYYDKDFNNEADTPDNFQSRRPNTSFCFLDIRSPGLGDTAMYLCATRGAGLTEQYFGPGTRLTVT.